One sample yielded the 14 T cell receptor beta chains listed below, sequenced in a study of T-cell memory formation after mild COVID-19. Each CDR3 protein is one row after TCRdb ran MiXCR on the 5' RACE reads. The data show 300,000 to 350,000 distinct CDR3 sequences, roughly an eighth seen once. The sequenced sample consisted of PBMCs or a T cell subset sorted from them (not recorded which). The receptors here all came from a man between 18 and 29 years old who had mild COVID-19 (a few samples of this study predate the infection). Cell type and time point are not known.

A few counts support this clonotype. In DNA form, the CDR3 reads TGTGCCAGCAGCTCTCTAGGCAGGGGACCTTACGAGCAGTACGTC. It codes for CASSSLGRGPYEQYV. The chain is built from TRBV21-1 and TRBJ2-7; the tabulated D call, TRBD1, remains unverified against the DNA. TRBV21-1 is deemed a pseudogene. This CDR3 has 15 residues.

There are many counts of this clonotype. The V call is TRBV19, the J call TRBJ2-4; D may be TRBD2 (5 bases). Trimming removed 2 bases from V and 2 bases from J, with 7 bases in between. The CDR3 contains 14 residues. Germline CDR1 reads LNHDA; CDR2 reads SQIVND (reference sequence). The CDR3 here is CASSITGSKNIQYF. The CDR3 region has the DNA TGTGCCAGTAGTATAACGGGATCCAAAAACATTCAGTACTTC.

The chain employs TRBV5-1 and TRBJ2-7, with TRBD1 as a possible D gene (6 bases). Germline loops: CDR1 SGHRS, CDR2 YFSETQ. The CDR3 extends over 13 amino acids. Trimming left V 4 bases short and J 5 bases short, with 13 bases between. In DNA, the CDR3 is TGCGCCAGCAGCATCGACAGGTCCCACGAGCAGTACGTC. It translates to CASSIDRSHEQYV.

There are many counts of this clonotype. The chain combines TRBV6-2 or TRBV6-3 with TRBJ2-1; D is unresolved. Germline V CDR1 and CDR2: MNHEY, SVGEGT. V lost 9 bases, J lost 10 bases, and 10 bases lay in between. CDR3 size: 10 residues. The CDR3 DNA follows: TGTGCCAGGGACGCTCGCGAGCAGTTCTTC. Amino acids: CARDAREQFF.

This clonotype was observed a handful of times. The gene calls are TRBV5-1 and TRBJ1-1, with D unresolved. Germline assignment: CDR1 SGHRS and CDR2 YFSETQ. The CDR3 covers 14 residues. The V end lost 7 bases, the J end lost 2 bases, and 15 bases lay between the germline ends. CDR3 region: CASEEGRPNTEAFF. DNA for the CDR3: TGCGCCAGCGAGGAGGGCAGGCCAAACACTGAAGCTTTCTTT.

The sample holds a few counts of this clonotype. The chain employs TRBV5-1 and TRBJ1-2; no clear D gene. Trimming removed 7 bases from V and 6 bases from J, with 19 bases in between. This CDR3 has 14 amino acids. The V gene's germline CDR1 is SGHRS and CDR2 YFSETQ. This CDR3 is CASAPSAVSDGYTF. The CDR3 DNA reads TGCGCCAGCGCCCCTTCGGCTGTGAGTGATGGCTACACCTTC.

This clonotype came up a few times. This chain uses TRBV11-3 with TRBJ2-5; 9 nucleotides agree with TRBD1. V lost 4 bases and J lost 2; bases outside the gene matches: 8. CDR1 is SGHNT and CDR2 is YENEEA in the germline V gene. The CDR3 contains 16 residues. CDR3 sequence: CASSSTGQGGQETQYF. The CDR3 coding sequence is TGTGCCAGCAGCTCTACGGGACAGGGAGGGCAAGAGACCCAGTACTTC.

The chain uses TRBV20-1 and TRBJ2-3, with a possible D match to TRBD2 (5 bases). Germline loops: CDR1 DFQATT, CDR2 SNEGSKA (reference sequence). V was cut by 0 bases and J by 0 bases, with 10 bases left in between. This CDR3 is built from 15 residues. CDR3 in DNA: TGCAGTGCTAGAGATTGGGGAGAGAGCACAGATACGCAGTATTTT. As protein: CSARDWGESTDTQYF.

The gene calls are TRBV30 and TRBJ2-1, with D possibly called TRBD1 or TRBD2 (6 bases each). The CDR3 runs to 13 residues. Trimming took off 2 bases at V and 8 bases at J, with 13 bases between the two ends. CDR1 is GTSNPN and CDR2 is SVGIG in the germline V gene (reference sequence). The CDR3 DNA sequence: TGTGCCTGGAGTCCCTCCGGGGGCTATGAGCAGTTCTTC. Its protein product is CAWSPSGGYEQFF.

This clonotype came up many times. For the CDR3, the DNA is TGCGCCAGCAGCCCGGACATTGGATCCTACGAGCAGTACTTC. This gives the protein CASSPDIGSYEQYF. The J gene is TRBJ2-7, the V gene TRBV5-1; D may be TRBD1 (5 bases). In germline, CDR1 is SGHRS, CDR2 YFSETQ. This CDR3 comprises 14 residues. V was trimmed by 4 bases and J by 1 base, leaving 12 bases between them.

The chain joins TRBV12-3 or TRBV12-4 to TRBJ1-2, with TRBD1 matching 7 bases. The trim removed 6 bases at V and 2 bases at J, leaving 3 bases unmatched. The CDR3 contains 13 residues. The chain's CDR3 is CASSVRGNYGYTF. For the CDR3, the DNA is TGTGCCAGCAGCGTCAGGGGGAACTATGGCTACACCTTC.

The chain uses TRBV24-1 and TRBJ2-5; TRBD2 agrees at 8 bases. The V gene's germline CDR1 is KGHDR and CDR2 SFDVKD. Germline trimming cut 2 bases from V and 4 bases from J; bases unmatched to any gene: 2. The CDR3 consists of 14 residues. CDR3 DNA sequence: TGTGCCACCAGTGATTCGCTAGCGGGAGAGACCCAGTACTTC. Protein sequence: CATSDSLAGETQYF.

This clonotype was seen a few times. The J gene is TRBJ1-1, the V gene TRBV21-1; the DNA was not used to check the table's D call, TRBD1. TRBV21-1 has pseudogene status. There are 13 residues in the CDR3. DNA for the CDR3: TGTGCCAGCAGCAATCAGGGGCACACTGAAGCTTTCTTT. The encoded protein is CASSNQGHTEAFF.

This clonotype was seen only a few times. The chain has TRBV14 and TRBJ1-2, with D unresolved. Trimming stripped 2 bases from V and 2 bases from J, with 6 bases between. The germline V gene encodes CDR1 SGHDN and CDR2 FVKESK. The CDR3 is 13 amino acids. DNA for the CDR3: TGTGCCAGCAGCCAACCGGGGAACTATGGCTACACCTTC. Translated: CASSQPGNYGYTF.